This TCR beta chain was recorded in a study of cytomegalovirus exposure and HLA in healthy donors. Looked up from germline, CDR1 is SGHRS and CDR2 is YFSETQ. CDR3 length: 16 residues. V shed 4 bases and J 6 bases; nucleotides not matched to a gene: 11. On this clone: Its target is unknown.

Notes on the study in general: Exclusion applied to some V segments, including TRBV6-2 and TRBV6-3, as they were indistinguishable. Most CMV-associated TCR beta chains appeared HLA-restricted in a later analysis.

Primers included in the PCR were 60 Vbeta and 13 Jbeta primers. Original processing notes: Later, an analysis found tens of millions of unique TCR beta chains, and roughly 9.9 million of these were shared. TCRdb's copy holds only in-frame clones and misses some; the assay was immunoSEQ multiplex PCR. That table supplies the V and J calls and clone size; D and trimming were determined from the DNA. Of 150,000 to 200,000 clones listed, 77% are singletons. Sequenced input: PBMCs. The chain links TRBV5-1 to TRBJ2-1; 9 nucleotides match TRBD2. The sequence was collected from a woman between 40 and 50 years old in good health and CMV-seropositive. The CDR3 nucleotides read TGCGCCAGCAGCGGGGTAGCGGGGGTAGTAGGCAATGAGCAGTTCTTC. Translation: CASSGVAGVVGNEQFF.